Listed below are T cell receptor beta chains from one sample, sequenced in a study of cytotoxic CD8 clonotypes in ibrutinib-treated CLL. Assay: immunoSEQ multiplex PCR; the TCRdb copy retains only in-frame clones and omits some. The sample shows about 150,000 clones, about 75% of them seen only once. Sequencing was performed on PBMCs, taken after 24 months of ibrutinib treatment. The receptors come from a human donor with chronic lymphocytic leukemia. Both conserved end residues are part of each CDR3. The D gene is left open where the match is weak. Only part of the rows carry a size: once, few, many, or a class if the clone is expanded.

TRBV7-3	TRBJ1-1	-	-	CASSSRGVATEAFF	TGTGCCAGCAGCTCCCGGGGGGTGGCAACTGAAGCTTTCTTT
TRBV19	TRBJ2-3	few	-	CASSPITDTDTQYF	TGTGCCAGTAGCCCCATAACAGACACAGATACGCAGTATTTT
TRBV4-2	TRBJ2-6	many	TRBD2	CASSQAGGSGANVLTF	TGTGCCAGCAGCCAGGCGGGGGGGTCTGGGGCCAACGTCCTGACTTTC
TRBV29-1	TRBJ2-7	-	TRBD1	CSAGTGGDEQYF	TGCAGCGCCGGAACAGGGGGCGACGAGCAGTACTTC
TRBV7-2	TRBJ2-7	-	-	CASSPFQGYEQYF	TGTGCCAGCAGCCCCTTCCAGGGGTACGAGCAGTACTTC
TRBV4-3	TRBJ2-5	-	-	CASSQEEGETQYF	TGCGCCAGCAGCCAAGAGGAGGGAGAGACCCAGTACTTC
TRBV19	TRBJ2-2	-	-	CASTTGWATGELFF	TGTGCCAGTACCACGGGGTGGGCCACCGGGGAGCTGTTTTTT
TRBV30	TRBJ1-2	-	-	CAWSGRYLYGYTF	TGTGCCTGGAGTGGGCGGTACCTCTATGGCTACACCTTC
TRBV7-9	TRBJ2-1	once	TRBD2	CASTLGLAGSEQFF	TGTGCCAGCACCCTGGGACTAGCGGGAAGTGAGCAGTTCTTC
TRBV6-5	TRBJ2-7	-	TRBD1	CASTLQGGPSYEQYF	TGTGCCAGCACTCTACAGGGGGGTCCCTCCTACGAGCAGTACTTC
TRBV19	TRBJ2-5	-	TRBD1	CATTPRGTGGTQYF	TGTGCCACCACCCCGCGAGGGACAGGGGGGACCCAGTACTTC
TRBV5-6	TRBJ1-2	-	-	CASSGTGTAYGYTF	TGTGCCAGCAGCGGAACCGGGACGGCCTATGGCTACACCTTC
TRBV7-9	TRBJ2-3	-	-	CASSLGAGATDTQYF	TGTGCCAGCAGCTTAGGGGCGGGGGCCACAGATACGCAGTATTTT
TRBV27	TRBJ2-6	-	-	CASSPRTGTAANVLTF	TGTGCCAGCAGTCCCAGGACGGGTACGGCGGCCAACGTCCTGACTTTC
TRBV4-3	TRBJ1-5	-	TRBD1	CASSQDPRQGDQPQHF	TGCGCCAGCAGCCAAGATCCGCGGCAGGGGGATCAGCCCCAGCATTTT
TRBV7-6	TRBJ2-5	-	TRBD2	CASSPRGSGRAAETQYF	TGTGCCAGCAGCCCCCGGGGTAGCGGGAGGGCCGCGGAGACCCAGTACTTC
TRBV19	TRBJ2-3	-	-	CASSIGGFTDTQYF	TGTGCCAGTAGTATAGGTGGTTTCACAGATACGCAGTATTTT
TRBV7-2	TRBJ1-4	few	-	CASSSQPGPEKLFF	TGTGCCAGCAGCTCCCAACCGGGGCCCGAAAAACTGTTTTTT
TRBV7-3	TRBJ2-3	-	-	CASSLGSGGGLTDTQYF	TGTGCCAGCAGCTTAGGGTCCGGCGGGGGCCTCACAGATACGCAGTATTTT
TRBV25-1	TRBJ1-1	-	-	CASSESGRLNTEAFF	TGTGCCAGCAGTGAATCCGGACGGTTGAACACTGAAGCTTTCTTT
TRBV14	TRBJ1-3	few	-	CASSQGATGNTIYF	TGTGCCAGCAGCCAGGGGGCGACGGGAAACACCATATATTTT
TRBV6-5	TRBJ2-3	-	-	CASIADSTDTQYF	TGTGCCAGCATAGCGGACAGCACAGATACGCAGTATTTT
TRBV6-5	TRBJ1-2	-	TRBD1	CASTSDRVGYTF	TGTGCCAGCACCTCGGACAGGGTGGGCTACACCTTC
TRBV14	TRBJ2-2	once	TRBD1	CASSPRTGWTGELFF	TGTGCCAGCAGCCCACGGACAGGCTGGACCGGGGAGCTGTTTTTT